The 15 T cell receptor beta chains reported below all come from one sample, sequenced in a study of response to subunit inactivated influenza vaccine. TCRdb reanalysed the RT-PCR reads using MiXCR and keeps one entry per CDR3 protein. The table has about 540,000 distinct CDR3 sequences, approximately 15% seen once. The input for sequencing was PBMCs from blood, taken 11 to 12 days after vaccination. Receptors originate from a man aged 50-59 years who received an inactivated influenza vaccine.

This clonotype was seen a handful of times. The V call is TRBV24-1, the J call TRBJ2-1, with 14 bases lining up with TRBD2. This CDR3 spans 17 amino acids. Germline V lookup: CDR1 KGHDR, CDR2 SFDVKD. The V and J ends lost 9 bases and 8 bases, in that order; junction bases with no gene match: 14. The chain's CDR3 is CATAKFGTSGRGDEQFF. As DNA, the CDR3 is TGTGCCACCGCAAAATTCGGGACTAGCGGGAGAGGGGATGAGCAGTTCTTC.

This clonotype was picked up a small number of times. The genes are TRBV7-2 and TRBJ1-5; D uncertain. Germline lookup yields CDR1 SGHTA and CDR2 FQGNSA. Trimming left V 5 bases short and J 7 bases short, with 9 bases between. CDR3 size: 12 residues. The CDR3 loop is CASSPPGQPQHF. CDR3 nucleotide sequence: TGTGCCAGCAGCCCCCCGGGCCAGCCCCAGCATTTT.

This clonotype was found many times. V and J are TRBV6-2 or TRBV6-3 and TRBJ2-2; a possible D gene is TRBD1 (6 bases). Germline V CDR1 and CDR2: MNHEY, SVGEGT. The V end was cut by 4 bases, the J end by 11 bases, with 14 bases between. The CDR3 loop spans 13 amino acids. In nucleotides, the CDR3 is TGTGCCAGCAGTTCGACCGGGACAAGAGAGCTGTTTTTT. It codes for CASSSTGTRELFF.

This clonotype was recorded a few times. The CDR3 coding sequence is TGCAGTGCTGAGACGGAATCTATGAACACTGAAGCTTTCTTT. Residues: CSAETESMNTEAFF. The chain couples TRBV20-1 to TRBJ1-1; D gene uncertain. In germline, CDR1 is DFQATT, CDR2 SNEGSKA (reference sequence). Trimming stripped 5 bases from V and 0 bases from J, with 13 bases between. The CDR3 contains 14 residues.

The J gene is TRBJ2-7, the V gene TRBV2; D possibly matches TRBD1 or TRBD2 (5 bases each). Trimming took off 6 bases at V and 3 bases at J, with 12 bases between the two ends. Per germline, CDR1 SNHLY and CDR2 FYNNEI. The CDR3 loop spans 13 amino acids. The CDR3 DNA is TGTGCCAGCAGGGGACGGGCTTACTACGAGCAGTACTTC. This encodes CASRGRAYYEQYF.

V usage is TRBV19 and J usage is TRBJ2-3; 10 nucleotides align to TRBD2. Germline V CDR1 and CDR2: LNHDA, SQIVND (reference sequence). The CDR3 is 15 amino acids. After removal of 5 bases from V and 4 bases from J, the junction contained 6 bases not matched to a gene. CDR3 protein: CASSSLAGRADTQYF. The CDR3 DNA sequence: TGTGCCAGTAGTTCACTAGCGGGAAGGGCAGATACGCAGTATTTT.

In this sample, this clonotype turned up a few times. The rearrangement uses TRBV9 and TRBJ2-3; D unclear. CDR1 is SGDLS and CDR2 is YYNGEE in the germline V gene. The CDR3 consists of 14 residues. Trimming removed 7 bases from V and 2 bases from J, with 14 bases in between. CDR3 in amino acids: CASGLEDPTDTQYF. The CDR3 DNA sequence: TGTGCCAGCGGCCTTGAGGACCCCACAGATACGCAGTATTTT.

This clonotype was picked up a small number of times. This rearrangement joins TRBV28 to TRBJ2-5; D may be TRBD2 (7 bases). V lost 4 bases to trimming and J lost 7 bases, with 22 bases between them. This CDR3 spans 16 amino acids. CDR1 and CDR2 from the germline V gene are MDHEN and SYDVKM. CDR3 bases: TGTGCCAGCAGTTGGGGACAATCCCTAGGGAGGGGGACCCAGTACTTC. It specifies CASSWGQSLGRGTQYF.

The chain links TRBV20-1 to TRBJ1-5; TRBD1 aligns across 8 bases. The CDR3 runs to 17 residues. Trimming at V came to 0 bases and at J to 6 bases, leaving 13 bases not matched to a gene. Germline lookup yields CDR1 DFQATT and CDR2 SNEGSKA (reference sequence). The CDR3 DNA is TGCAGTGCTAGAGACCAGACAGGGGCCGCCTCTATTCAGCCCCAGCATTTT. Its protein is CSARDQTGAASIQPQHF.

This clonotype was observed a handful of times. The chain carries TRBV5-5 and TRBJ2-2; D is uncertain. CDR1 and CDR2 from the germline V gene are SGHKS and YYEKEE (reference sequence). This CDR3 is 16 amino acids long. V was shortened by 4 bases and J by 1 base, with 14 bases between the two germline ends. CDR3 nucleotide sequence: TGTGCCAGCAGCCCTGAAACTCCACGGAACACCGGGGAGCTGTTTTTT. Protein sequence: CASSPETPRNTGELFF.

This clonotype was seen more than once but under ten times. The chain links TRBV7-9 to TRBJ2-7; D unresolved. Trimming removed 1 base at V and 6 bases at J, with 13 bases between. Looked up from germline, CDR1 is SEHNR and CDR2 is FQNEAQ (reference sequence). The CDR3 extends over 14 amino acids. CDR3 in amino acids: CASSLGLVRPEQYF. CDR3 nucleotides: TGTGCCAGCAGCTTAGGGCTAGTTCGCCCCGAGCAGTACTTC.

In this sample, this clonotype turned up a few times. V gene TRBV5-1 combines with J gene TRBJ1-1, with 7 bases that match TRBD1. This CDR3 has 14 residues. J lost 3 bases, V lost 3 bases, and 5 bases had no gene match. CDR1 SGHRS and CDR2 YFSETQ come from the germline V gene. The CDR3 loop reads CASSYRGHDTEAFF. The CDR3 bases are TGCGCCAGCAGCTATAGGGGGCATGACACTGAAGCTTTCTTT.

The rearrangement joins TRBV3-1 to TRBJ2-7, with 8 bases matching TRBD1. J was trimmed by 2 bases and V by 1 base; bases with no gene match: 7. CDR1 and CDR2 from the germline V gene are LGHDT and YNNKEL (reference sequence). This CDR3 contains 16 residues. The CDR3 nucleotides are TGTGCCAGCAGCCAAGGGACAGGGTCAGATACCTACGAGCAGTACTTC. Translation: CASSQGTGSDTYEQYF.

The chain employs TRBV4-3 and TRBJ2-7; TRBD2 might be the D (5 bases). Trimming took 0 bases from V and 2 from J, leaving 17 bases between them. Per the germline V gene, CDR1 is LGHNA and CDR2 is YSLEER. This CDR3 comprises 17 residues. Here the CDR3 DNA reads TGCGCCAGCAGCCAAGATCGAGTGAGGGAGCTACCCTACGAGCAGTACTTC. It yields the protein CASSQDRVRELPYEQYF.

V is TRBV3-1 and J is TRBJ2-7, with 7 bases matching TRBD2. The V gene end was trimmed by 1 base and the J gene end by 0 bases; junction bases not matched to a gene: 6. CDR1 and CDR2 from the germline V gene are LGHDT and YNNKEL (reference sequence). This CDR3 has 16 residues. The CDR3 is CASSQGLAVHSYEQYF. The CDR3 bases are TGTGCCAGCAGCCAAGGGCTAGCGGTGCACTCCTACGAGCAGTACTTC.